Below, 22 T cell receptor beta chains from the same sample are listed, as sequenced in a study of T-cell reconstitution after alpha-beta-depleted transplantation in children. The TCRbeta library incorporated unique molecular identifiers. MiXCR, applied by TCRdb to the PCR reads, yields one record per CDR3 protein. The data hold about half a million distinct CDR3 sequences, with around an eighth observed a single time. The sequencing used PBMCs from the stem cell graft donor, collected from the stem cell graft. Receptor source: a human donor who donated a stem cell graft to a child with combined immunodeficiency.

This clonotype occurred a few times. The rearrangement joins TRBV9 to TRBJ2-3, with D possibly being TRBD1 (6 bases). CDR3 size: 15 residues. CDR1 SGDLS and CDR2 YYNGEE come from the germline V gene. Trimming stripped 6 bases from V and 2 bases from J, with 16 bases between. In DNA, the CDR3 is TGTGCCAGCACAGGATCAGGGGTCCCCACAGATACGCAGTATTTT. Translation gives CASTGSGVPTDTQYF.

The rearrangement uses TRBV27 and TRBJ1-5, with D unresolved. The germline gives CDR1 MNHEY, CDR2 SMNVEV (reference sequence). V was pared by 6 bases and J by 2 bases, with 11 bases between. The CDR3 loop spans 14 amino acids. The CDR3 reads CASSPWQRNQPQHF. The CDR3 DNA is TGTGCCAGCAGCCCCTGGCAGCGCAATCAGCCCCAGCATTTT.

CDR3 nucleotide sequence: TGTGCCACCAGCAGCCGACGACAGGGGTTCGCAGATACGCAGTATTTT. Protein: CATSSRRQGFADTQYF. The genes are TRBV15 and TRBJ2-3, with 8 bases matching TRBD1. Germline-derived CDR1 and CDR2 are LNHNV and YYDKDF (reference sequence). This CDR3 has 16 residues. V lost 3 bases, J lost 4 bases, and 9 bases stayed unmatched.

This clonotype was counted between two and nine times. This chain connects TRBV12-3 or TRBV12-4 to TRBJ1-5; D is perhaps TRBD1 (6 bases). Trimming shortened V by 6 bases and J by 7 bases, and 16 bases separated the two germline ends. The length of the CDR3 is 14 residues. CDR3 residues: CASSQYRAGQPQHF. Here the CDR3 DNA reads TGTGCCAGCAGCCAGTACAGGGCTGGGCAGCCCCAGCATTTT.

The chain is built from TRBV4-3 and TRBJ2-7; D is uncertain. CDR3 length: 15 residues. V lost 1 base and J lost 0, with 10 bases in between. Germline CDR1 is LGHNA and CDR2 is YSLEER. The CDR3 nucleotides are TGCGCCAGCAGCCAAGTCTCTGGCTACTCCTACGAGCAGTACTTC. Residues: CASSQVSGYSYEQYF.

This clonotype showed up just a few times. The chain employs TRBV9 and TRBJ1-2, with 7 positions matching TRBD1. The CDR3 spans 13 residues. CDR1 is SGDLS and CDR2 is YYNGEE in the germline V gene. J gave up 8 bases and V 3 bases, and 7 bases lay outside the gene matches. CDR3 amino acids: CASSATGAGGYTF. In nucleotides, the CDR3 is TGTGCCAGCAGCGCAACAGGGGCGGGCGGCTACACCTTC.

The sample holds a few counts of this clonotype. V is TRBV20-1 and J is TRBJ1-5; D may be TRBD1 (5 bases). The germline CDR1 and CDR2 sequences are DFQATT and SNEGSKA (reference sequence). The CDR3 totals 14 residues. V was pared by 6 bases and J by 3 bases, with 15 bases between. The CDR3 sequence: CSATTQGFNQPQHF. The CDR3 nucleotides read TGCAGTGCCACGACCCAGGGTTTCAATCAGCCCCAGCATTTT.

This clonotype was seen at least ten times. The chain is built from TRBV10-3 and TRBJ2-5; possibly TRBD2 for D (6 bases). V was trimmed by 2 bases and J by 2 bases, leaving 15 bases between them. Germline V gives CDR1 ENHRY, CDR2 SYGVKD. The CDR3 is 16 residues long. Here the CDR3 reads CAISEIWRGEQETQYF. For the CDR3, the DNA is TGTGCCATCAGTGAGATTTGGCGGGGAGAGCAAGAGACCCAGTACTTC.

This clonotype was seen many times. J is TRBJ2-7 and V is TRBV12-3 or TRBV12-4; 10 bases match TRBD1. The ends lost 3 bases at V and 4 bases at J; junction bases unmatched: 3. This CDR3 contains 14 residues. The CDR3: CASSFGQGEYEQYF. CDR3 nucleotide sequence: TGTGCCAGCAGTTTTGGACAGGGGGAATACGAGCAGTACTTC.

This clonotype was detected a few times. The chain combines TRBV12-3 or TRBV12-4 with TRBJ2-5, with D possibly TRBD2 on 5 matching bases. This CDR3 contains 15 residues. V was shortened by 5 bases and J by 1 base, with 14 bases between the two germline ends. CDR3 loop: CASSPISGTQETQYF. In DNA, the CDR3 is TGTGCCAGCAGTCCCATCAGCGGAACCCAAGAGACCCAGTACTTC.

This clonotype was recorded at least ten times. This rearrangement joins TRBV28 to TRBJ1-3, with D possibly matching TRBD1 (5 bases). The CDR3 has 16 amino acids. Trimming pared 6 bases from V and 3 bases from J, leaving 18 bases between. Per germline, CDR1 MDHEN and CDR2 SYDVKM. The CDR3, as DNA: TGTGCCAGCAGCCGAGGGGTAGGGGTTTTTGGAAACACCATATATTTT. It yields the protein CASSRGVGVFGNTIYF.

The CDR3, as DNA: TGTGCCACTCAGGACAGGACGCTTGAAGAGACCCAGTACTTC. Translated, it gives CATQDRTLEETQYF. The V gene is TRBV24-1, the J gene TRBJ2-5, with TRBD1 matching 7 bases. V shed 10 bases and J 3 bases; nucleotides not matched to a gene: 10. Germline V gives CDR1 KGHDR, CDR2 SFDVKD. This CDR3 has 14 amino acids.

The table lists this clonotype with many counts. The chain recombines TRBV18 with TRBJ2-3; no clear D gene. The ends were cut back, 3 bases at V and 4 bases at J, with 5 bases in the middle. CDR1 is KGHSH and CDR2 is LQKENI in the germline V gene. The CDR3 totals 12 residues. Here the CDR3 DNA reads TGTGCCAGCTCACCGCTGTCAGATACGCAGTATTTT. It is translated as CASSPLSDTQYF.

The sample holds many counts of this clonotype. This chain links TRBV20-1 with TRBJ2-3; TRBD1 agrees at 9 bases. Germline V gives CDR1 DFQATT, CDR2 SNEGSKA (reference sequence). V lost 6 bases and J lost 3; bases outside the gene matches: 13. The CDR3 contains 16 residues. The CDR3: CSAGWTGAFVTDTQYF. In DNA form, the CDR3 reads TGCAGTGCGGGGTGGACAGGGGCATTCGTTACAGATACGCAGTATTTT.

Comments on this clonotype: Since a much larger clone is just one base distant, this may be a read error. The J gene is TRBJ2-1, the V gene TRBV10-3, with a weak D call TRBD2 (5 bases). The CDR3 is 17 amino acids. Germline V gene data show CDR1 as ENHRY and CDR2 as SYGVKD. CDR3 DNA: TGTGCCATCACTGAGTCGGACCGAGGGAGATCCTACAATGAGCAGTTCTTC. As protein: CAITESDRGRSYNEQFF.

The chain combines TRBV12-3 or TRBV12-4 with TRBJ2-5; TRBD1 is a possible D gene (5 bases). V was trimmed by 2 bases and J by 2 bases, leaving 9 bases between them. The CDR3 has 14 amino acids. CDR3 region: CASSLRGRQETQYF. The DNA of the CDR3 is TGTGCCAGCAGTTTAAGGGGAAGGCAAGAGACCCAGTACTTC.

This clonotype was detected a few times. V usage is TRBV6-2 or TRBV6-3 and J usage is TRBJ2-7; TRBD2 agrees at 7 bases. The CDR3 runs to 14 residues. Germline V gives CDR1 MNHEY, CDR2 SVGEGT. V was pared by 8 bases and J by 2 bases, with 9 bases of the junction left unmatched. The CDR3 bases are TGTGCCAGCCACAAATCGGGGGGAACCTACGAGCAGTACTTC. Translated: CASHKSGGTYEQYF.

This clonotype has a handful of counts. The chain uses TRBV11-2 and TRBJ2-1; 9 bases map to TRBD1. Trimming removed 2 bases from V and 5 bases from J; junction bases left unmatched: 7. This CDR3 contains 16 residues. Germline V gene lookup returns CDR1 SGHAT and CDR2 FQNNGV. The CDR3 loop reads CASSLRTGQGNNEQFF. The CDR3 DNA follows: TGTGCCAGCAGCTTAAGAACGGGACAGGGAAACAATGAGCAGTTCTTC.

The chain couples TRBV6-2 or TRBV6-3 to TRBJ2-5; no firm D call. The CDR3 is made up of 13 amino acids. V was shortened by 8 bases and J by 2 bases, with 12 bases between the two germline ends. In germline, CDR1 is MNHEY, CDR2 SVGEGT. CDR3 residues: CASLESAQETQYF. CDR3 nucleotide sequence: TGTGCCAGCCTTGAGTCGGCACAAGAGACCCAGTACTTC.

This clonotype has more than one count but fewer than ten. The V and J genes are TRBV20-1 and TRBJ1-1; 7 nucleotides agree with TRBD1. Germline assignment: CDR1 DFQATT and CDR2 SNEGSKA (reference sequence). The CDR3 is 14 amino acids. CDR3 sequence reads: CRAPGRGVNTEAFF. CDR3 in DNA: TGCAGGGCCCCCGGCAGGGGGGTGAACACTGAAGCTTTCTTT.

This clonotype was counted only a few times. The J gene is TRBJ1-5, the V gene TRBV18; D not certain. Trimming stripped 0 bases from V and 8 bases from J, with 17 bases between. CDR1 is KGHSH and CDR2 is LQKENI in the germline V gene. The CDR3 is made up of 16 amino acids. The CDR3 sequence: CASSPPGSLDGKPQHF. CDR3 in DNA: TGTGCCAGCTCACCACCGGGAAGCCTGGATGGGAAGCCCCAGCATTTT.

The chain links TRBV12-3 or TRBV12-4 to TRBJ2-7; D unclear. The V end lost 2 bases, the J end lost 3 bases, and 8 bases lay between the germline ends. CDR3 length equals 13 residues. The CDR3 nucleotides are TGTGCCAGCAGTTTAATTGCCCTCTACGAGCAGTACTTC. Its translation: CASSLIALYEQYF.